This T cell receptor (beta chain) stems from a study of blood T cells in healthy people across ages. Trimming took 4 bases from V and 4 from J; bases not matched to a gene: 6. The CDR3 is 14 residues long. The V gene's germline CDR1 is LGHDT and CDR2 YNNKEL (reference sequence). A second PCR, run for roughly 7 to 12 cycles, used a sample-barcoded 5' primer plus a J-beta primer mix. TCRdb recomputed calls from the 5' RACE reads with MiXCR, one row per CDR3 protein. In the table there are about 1,800,000 distinct CDR3 sequences, about 28% of which are singletons. This TCR came from a woman in her thirties in good health. The J gene is TRBJ2-5, the V gene TRBV3-1; 7 bases fit TRBD2. What was sequenced was blood. The CDR3: CASSPAGVVETQYF. The CDR3, as DNA: TGTGCCAGCAGCCCGGCGGGGGTCGTAGAGACCCAGTACTTC.